This T cell receptor (beta chain) appears in the sequencing data of a study of T cell repertoires in cytomegalovirus infection. Broader study findings: Cumulative frequency of public TCR beta families picked out carriers of CMV plus the relevant HLA. The response measured ex vivo was dominated by TCR beta clonotypes (HLA-C-restricted and CMV-specific).

TCRdb processed the reads anew with MiXCR; each CDR3 protein has one entry. The table shows about 130,000 distinct CDR3 sequences, with approximately 8.8% occurring only once. On this clonotype itself: Its antigen is as yet unknown.

Germline assignment: CDR1 SNHLY and CDR2 FYNNEI. V shed 10 bases and J shed 2 bases, with 14 bases lying between them. The CDR3 contains 13 residues. The clonotype originates from a human donor in good health (CMV status not recorded). Some clones in this sample may be carry-over from other donors' samples. The sequencing input was PBMCs. This chain joins TRBV2 and TRBJ1-2, with D maybe TRBD1 (6 bases). The CDR3 sequence: CATCGQTNYGYTF. Written as DNA, the CDR3 is TGTGCCACCTGCGGACAGACCAACTATGGCTACACCTTC.